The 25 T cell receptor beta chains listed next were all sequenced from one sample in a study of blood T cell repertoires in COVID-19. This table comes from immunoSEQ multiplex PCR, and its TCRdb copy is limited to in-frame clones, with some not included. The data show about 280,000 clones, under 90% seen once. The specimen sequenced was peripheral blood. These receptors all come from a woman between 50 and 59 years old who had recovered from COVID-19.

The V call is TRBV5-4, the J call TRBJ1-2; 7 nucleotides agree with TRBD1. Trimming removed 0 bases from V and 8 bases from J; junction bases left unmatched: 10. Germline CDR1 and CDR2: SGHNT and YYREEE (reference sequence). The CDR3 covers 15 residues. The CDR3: CASSLEPGTEGGYTF. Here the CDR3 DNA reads TGTGCCAGCAGCTTGGAACCCGGGACAGAGGGCGGCTACACCTTC. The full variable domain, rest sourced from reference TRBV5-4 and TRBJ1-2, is ETGVTQSPTHLIKTRGQQVTLRCSSQSGHNTVSWYQQALGQGPQFIFQYYREEENGRGNFPPRFSGLQFPNYSSELNVNALELDDSALYLCASSLEPGTEGGYTFGSGTRLTVV.

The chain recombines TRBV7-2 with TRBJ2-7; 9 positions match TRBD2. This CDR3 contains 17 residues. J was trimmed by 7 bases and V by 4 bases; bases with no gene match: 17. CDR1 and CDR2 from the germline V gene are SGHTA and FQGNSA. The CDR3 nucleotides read TGTGCCAGCAGCTACATGTTTCGGGGCGGGGGGGCCGATGAGCAGTACTTC. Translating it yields CASSYMFRGGGADEQYF.

The CDR3 sequence: CASSSGGSSYEQYF. CDR3 DNA: TGTGCCAGCAGCTCGGGGGGGAGCTCCTACGAGCAGTACTTC. This chain links TRBV28 with TRBJ2-7, with 8 bases identical to TRBD2. V lost 6 bases, J lost 0 bases, and 4 bases stayed unmatched. Germline loops: CDR1 MDHEN, CDR2 SYDVKM. The CDR3 spans 14 residues.

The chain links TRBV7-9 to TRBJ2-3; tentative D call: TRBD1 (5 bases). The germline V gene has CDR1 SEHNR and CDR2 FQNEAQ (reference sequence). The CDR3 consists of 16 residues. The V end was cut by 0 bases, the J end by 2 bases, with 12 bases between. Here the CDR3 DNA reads TGTGCCAGCAGCTTAGCGTCGTCAGGGCTCACAGATACGCAGTATTTT. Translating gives CASSLASSGLTDTQYF.

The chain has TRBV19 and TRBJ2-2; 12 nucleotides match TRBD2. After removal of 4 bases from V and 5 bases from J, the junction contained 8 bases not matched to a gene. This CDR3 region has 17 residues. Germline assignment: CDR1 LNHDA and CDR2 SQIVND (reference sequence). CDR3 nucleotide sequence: TGTGCCAGTAGTAGACTAGCGGGGGCCCCCCGGACCGGGGAGCTGTTTTTT. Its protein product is CASSRLAGAPRTGELFF.

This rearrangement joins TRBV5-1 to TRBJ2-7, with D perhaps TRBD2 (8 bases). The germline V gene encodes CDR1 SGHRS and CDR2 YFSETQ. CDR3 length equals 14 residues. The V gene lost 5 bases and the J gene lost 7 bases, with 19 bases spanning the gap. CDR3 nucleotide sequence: TGCGCCAGCAGGGGAACTAGCGGCAGGGGGGAGCAGTACTTC. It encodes CASRGTSGRGEQYF.

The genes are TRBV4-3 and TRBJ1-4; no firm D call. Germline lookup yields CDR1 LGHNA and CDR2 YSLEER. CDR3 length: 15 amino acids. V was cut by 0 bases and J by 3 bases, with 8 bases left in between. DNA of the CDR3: TGCGCCAGCAGCCAAGATTTCCCAGCTAATGAAAAACTGTTTTTT. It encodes CASSQDFPANEKLFF.

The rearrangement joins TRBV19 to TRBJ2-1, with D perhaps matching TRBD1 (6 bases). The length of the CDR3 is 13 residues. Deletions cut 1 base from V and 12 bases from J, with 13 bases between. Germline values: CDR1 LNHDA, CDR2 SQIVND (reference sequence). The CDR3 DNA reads TGTGCCAGTAGTATAGCGTCCCAGGGGCGGCAGTTCTTC. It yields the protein CASSIASQGRQFF.

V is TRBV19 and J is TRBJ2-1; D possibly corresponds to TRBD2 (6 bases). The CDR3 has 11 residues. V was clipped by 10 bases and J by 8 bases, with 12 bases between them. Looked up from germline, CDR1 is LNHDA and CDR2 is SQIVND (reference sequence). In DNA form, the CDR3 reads TGTGCCACCTCCGGCGGGGATGAGCAGTTCTTC. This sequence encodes CATSGGDEQFF.

CDR3 region: CASSLTGAWAEAFF. The CDR3 DNA is TGCGCCAGCAGCTTAACAGGGGCTTGGGCTGAAGCTTTCTTT. V gene TRBV5-1 combines with J gene TRBJ1-1; TRBD1 matches 7 bases. CDR3 length: 14 residues. Germline V CDR1 and CDR2: SGHRS, YFSETQ. After removal of 2 bases from V and 6 bases from J, the junction contained 7 bases not matched to a gene.

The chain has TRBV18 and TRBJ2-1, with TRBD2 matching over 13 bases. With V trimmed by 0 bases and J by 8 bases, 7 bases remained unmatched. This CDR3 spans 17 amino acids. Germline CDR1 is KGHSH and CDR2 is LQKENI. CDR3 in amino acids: CASSPPTSGGASDEQFF. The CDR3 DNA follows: TGTGCCAGCTCACCACCCACTAGCGGGGGGGCCTCAGATGAGCAGTTCTTC.

CDR3 in DNA: TGTGCCAGCAGTCCCCGGACTAGCGCGGGGGAGCAGTACTTC. Its protein product is CASSPRTSAGEQYF. The chain employs TRBV27 and TRBJ2-7; TRBD2 aligns across 9 bases. The V segment lost 5 bases and the J segment 7 bases; nucleotides outside the gene matches: 9. The CDR3 extends over 14 amino acids. The V gene's germline CDR1 is MNHEY and CDR2 SMNVEV (reference sequence).

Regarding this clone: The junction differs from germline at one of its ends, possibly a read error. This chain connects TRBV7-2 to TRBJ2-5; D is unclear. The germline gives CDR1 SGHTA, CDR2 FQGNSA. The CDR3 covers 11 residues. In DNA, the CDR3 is TGTGCCAGCAGCTCCACAAAGACTCAGTACTTC. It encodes CASSSTKTQYF.

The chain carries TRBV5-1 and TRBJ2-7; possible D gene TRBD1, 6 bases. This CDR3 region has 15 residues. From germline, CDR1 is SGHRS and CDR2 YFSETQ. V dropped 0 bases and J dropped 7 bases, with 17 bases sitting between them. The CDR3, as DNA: TGCGCCAGCAGCTTGGCGGTCAGGGCAGGGGAGGAGCAGTACTTC. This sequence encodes CASSLAVRAGEEQYF.

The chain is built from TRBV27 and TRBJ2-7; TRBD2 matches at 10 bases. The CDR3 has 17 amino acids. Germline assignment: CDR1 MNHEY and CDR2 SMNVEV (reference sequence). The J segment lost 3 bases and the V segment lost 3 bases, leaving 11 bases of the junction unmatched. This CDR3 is CASSFQGGRTSGYEQYF. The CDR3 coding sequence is TGTGCCAGCAGTTTTCAAGGGGGGCGGACTAGCGGCTACGAGCAGTACTTC.

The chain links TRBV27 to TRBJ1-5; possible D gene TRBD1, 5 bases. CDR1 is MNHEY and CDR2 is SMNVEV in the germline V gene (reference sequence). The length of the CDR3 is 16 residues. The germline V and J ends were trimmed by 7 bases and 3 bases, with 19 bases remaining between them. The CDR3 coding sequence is TGTGCCAGCACCCCTCCGGGGGGGGTCTTCAATCAGCCCCAGCATTTT. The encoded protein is CASTPPGGVFNQPQHF.

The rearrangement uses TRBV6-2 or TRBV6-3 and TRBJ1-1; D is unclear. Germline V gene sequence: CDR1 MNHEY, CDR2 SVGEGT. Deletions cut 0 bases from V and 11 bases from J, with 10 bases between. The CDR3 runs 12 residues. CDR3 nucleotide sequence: TGTGCCAGCAGTTACTCGAGGGTACCGGCTTTCTTT. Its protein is CASSYSRVPAFF.

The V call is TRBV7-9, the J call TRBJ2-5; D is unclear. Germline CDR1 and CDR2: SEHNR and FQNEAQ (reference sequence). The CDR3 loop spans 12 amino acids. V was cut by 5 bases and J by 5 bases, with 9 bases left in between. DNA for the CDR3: TGTGCCAGCAGCGAACCACGGGAGACCCAGTACTTC. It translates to CASSEPRETQYF.

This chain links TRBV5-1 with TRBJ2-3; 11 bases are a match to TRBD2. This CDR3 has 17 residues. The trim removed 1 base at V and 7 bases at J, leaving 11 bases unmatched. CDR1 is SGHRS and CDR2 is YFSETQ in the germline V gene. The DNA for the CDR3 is TGCGCCAGCAGCTTGTATCCCGCGACTAGCGGGGTAAATACGCAGTATTTT. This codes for CASSLYPATSGVNTQYF.

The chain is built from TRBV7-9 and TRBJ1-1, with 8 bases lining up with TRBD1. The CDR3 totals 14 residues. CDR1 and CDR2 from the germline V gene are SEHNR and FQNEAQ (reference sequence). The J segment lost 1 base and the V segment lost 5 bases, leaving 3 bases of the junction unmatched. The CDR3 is CASSKGQENTEAFF. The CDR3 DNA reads TGTGCCAGCAGCAAGGGACAGGAGAACACTGAAGCTTTCTTT.

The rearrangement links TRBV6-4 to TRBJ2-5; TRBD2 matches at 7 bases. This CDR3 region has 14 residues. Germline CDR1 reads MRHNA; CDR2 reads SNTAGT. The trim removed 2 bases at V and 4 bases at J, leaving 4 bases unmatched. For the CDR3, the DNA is TGTGCCAGCAGTGACCGGGGCGGGAGAGAGACCCAGTACTTC. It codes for CASSDRGGRETQYF.

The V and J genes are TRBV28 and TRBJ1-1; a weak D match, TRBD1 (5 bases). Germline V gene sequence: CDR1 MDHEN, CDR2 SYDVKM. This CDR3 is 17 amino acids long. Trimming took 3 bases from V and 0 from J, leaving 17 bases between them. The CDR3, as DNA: TGTGCCAGCAGTTTTCCCCTGGCAGGGCCCCTGAACACTGAAGCTTTCTTT. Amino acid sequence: CASSFPLAGPLNTEAFF.

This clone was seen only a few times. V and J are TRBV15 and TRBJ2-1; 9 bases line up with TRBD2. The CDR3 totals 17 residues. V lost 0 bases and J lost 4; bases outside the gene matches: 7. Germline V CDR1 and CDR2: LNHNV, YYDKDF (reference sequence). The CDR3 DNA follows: TGTGCCACCAGCAGAGATCTTGCGGGGGGGAATTACAATGAGCAGTTCTTC. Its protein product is CATSRDLAGGNYNEQFF.

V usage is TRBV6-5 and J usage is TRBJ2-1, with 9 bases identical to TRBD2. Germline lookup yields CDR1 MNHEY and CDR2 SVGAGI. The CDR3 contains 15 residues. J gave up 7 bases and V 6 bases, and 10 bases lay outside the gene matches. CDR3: CASRRGSGSLNEQFF. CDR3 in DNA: TGTGCCAGCAGGCGGGGTAGCGGGAGTCTAAATGAGCAGTTCTTC.

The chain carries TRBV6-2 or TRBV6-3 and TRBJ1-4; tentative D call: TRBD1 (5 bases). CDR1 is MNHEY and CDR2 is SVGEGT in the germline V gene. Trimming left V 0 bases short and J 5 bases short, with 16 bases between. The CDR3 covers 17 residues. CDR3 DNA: TGTGCCAGCAGTTACTCCGCCACAGGACATGCCAATGAAAAACTGTTTTTT. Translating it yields CASSYSATGHANEKLFF.